This TCR beta chain was found in a study of blood T cell repertoires in COVID-19. Background on the study: Donors in the United States, Italy and Spain gave samples during acute or convalescent COVID-19. Sample material is recorded as cDNA or gDNA derived from T cells, B-cell-depleted T cells, or PBMCs.

The germline gives CDR1 SGHVS, CDR2 FNYEAQ. V was shortened by 5 bases and J by 4 bases, with 20 bases between the two germline ends. The CDR3 consists of 16 residues. Data came from immunoSEQ multiplex PCR; TCRdb stores just in-frame clones and leaves some out. The profile shows approximately 150,000 clones, around 79% of them singletons. Individuals aged about 18 to 90 years were recruited from about two dozen US areas. In assigning cohorts, the study relied on participant-reported clinical history. The chain links TRBV7-6 to TRBJ2-5; a possible D gene is TRBD2 (6 bases). Sequences were obtained from PBMCs or T cells enriched from blood (not recorded which). This TCR derives from a woman aged 70-85 years in a cohort exposed to, infected with or recovered from COVID-19 (not recorded which). The CDR3 DNA reads as TGTGCCAGCAGCCCCTGGGGGGTAGCGGAGCTAGAGACCCAGTACTTC. Translation gives CASSPWGVAELETQYF.